Shown below are 4 T cell receptor beta chains from a single sample sequenced in a study of blood T cell repertoires in COVID-19. Clones were sequenced by immunoSEQ multiplex PCR, and TCRdb holds only the in-frame ones, with some missing. The top ten clones hold roughly 4.3% of a sample with some 270,000 clones, about 90% of them seen once. Source material: PBMCs or T cells enriched from blood (not recorded which). The source is a woman in her thirties with acute COVID-19.

The chain carries TRBV9 and TRBJ2-5, with TRBD2 matching over 8 bases. The CDR3 sequence is 15 residues long. Losses at the gene ends were 0 bases for V and 3 bases for J; bases not matched to a gene: 4. The germline V gene encodes CDR1 SGDLS and CDR2 YYNGEE. The DNA for the CDR3 is TGTGCCAGCAGCGTAGCCGCGGGAGGTAAAGAGACCCAGTACTTC. It specifies CASSVAAGGKETQYF.

The V call is TRBV10-3, the J call TRBJ2-3, with D possibly TRBD2 on 5 matching bases. The germline CDR1 and CDR2 sequences are ENHRY and SYGVKD. Trimming removed 7 bases from V and 2 bases from J, with 16 bases in between. The CDR3 is 15 amino acids. DNA of the CDR3: TGTGCCATCATGGGGAGTTCCCGGGTCACAGATACGCAGTATTTT. Its translation is CAIMGSSRVTDTQYF.

The V gene is TRBV13, the J gene TRBJ2-3, with D maybe TRBD2 (6 bases). The CDR3 spans 16 residues. With 0 bases removed from V and 4 bases from J, the gap between germline ends came to 14 bases. Looked up from germline, CDR1 is PRHDT and CDR2 is FYEKMQ (reference sequence). The CDR3 sequence: CASSLGGEDAADTQYF. The CDR3 bases are TGTGCCAGCAGCTTAGGGGGGGAGGATGCGGCAGATACGCAGTATTTT.

This chain joins TRBV6-2 or TRBV6-3 and TRBJ2-1; the D gene is possibly TRBD1 (6 bases). The CDR3 contains 15 residues. V was clipped by 0 bases and J by 7 bases, with 13 bases between them. Germline CDR1 and CDR2: MNHEY and SVGEGT. CDR3 bases: TGTGCCAGCAGTTACTCCGCCAGGGGAAGGAATGAGCAGTTCTTC. Translating it yields CASSYSARGRNEQFF.